These 20 T cell receptor beta chains originate from one sample sequenced in a study of PD-1 blockade in classical Hodgkin lymphoma. The method was immunoSEQ multiplex PCR; TCRdb's version includes in-frame clones alone and lacks a portion of them. The table includes some 100,000 clones, about nine tenths detected once. The patients all showed relapse after autologous stem cell transplantation, while their brentuximab vedotin exposure varied. The specimen was peripheral blood mononuclear cells (PBMCs), collected at baseline. The receptors were sampled from a human donor with classical Hodgkin lymphoma.

The rearrangement joins TRBV9 to TRBJ2-3; 7 bases agree with TRBD2. The CDR3 runs 15 residues. CDR1 is SGDLS and CDR2 is YYNGEE in the germline V gene. J was trimmed by 0 bases and V by 1 base; bases with no gene match: 2. CDR3 region: CASSVNGGSTDTQYF. The CDR3 nucleotides are TGTGCCAGCAGCGTAAACGGGGGGAGCACAGATACGCAGTATTTT.

This clone was recorded a few times. Additional DNA sequences in this sample encode the identical CDR3. The chain carries TRBV30 and TRBJ2-5; D unclear. Per germline, CDR1 GTSNPN and CDR2 SVGIG (reference sequence). Trimming removed 0 bases from V and 5 bases from J, with 4 bases in between. The CDR3 has 11 residues. For the CDR3, the DNA is TGTGCCTGGAGTGTAGGGGAGACCCAGTACTTC. Residues: CAWSVGETQYF.

The chain has TRBV6-4 and TRBJ2-3, with D possibly TRBD1 on 6 matching bases. The ends were cut back, 5 bases at V and 1 base at J, with 19 bases in the middle. Germline CDR1 is MRHNA and CDR2 is SNTAGT. This CDR3 contains 17 residues. The CDR3 DNA reads TGTGCCAGCAGTCCGTCGACAGGAACCGCCGGCACAGATACGCAGTATTTT. Amino acids: CASSPSTGTAGTDTQYF.

V usage is TRBV6-1 and J usage is TRBJ2-7; D gene uncertain. The CDR3 totals 13 residues. Trimming shortened V by 3 bases and J by 3 bases, and 9 bases separated the two germline ends. CDR1 is MNHNS, CDR2 SASEGT, per germline. The CDR3 nucleotides read TGTGCCAGCAGTGACTCCGCCGGCTACGAGCAGTACTTC. Translated, it gives CASSDSAGYEQYF.

The chain is built from TRBV6-1 and TRBJ2-7; D uncertain. The CDR3 covers 14 residues. The V gene lost 4 bases and the J gene lost 1 base, with 11 bases spanning the gap. The germline gives CDR1 MNHNS, CDR2 SASEGT. CDR3 sequence: CASSAWAGSYEQYF. DNA for the CDR3: TGTGCCAGCAGTGCGTGGGCCGGATCCTACGAGCAGTACTTC.

This clone came up a few times. J is TRBJ2-1 and V is TRBV4-1; D gene ambiguous. The CDR3 is made up of 13 amino acids. Germline CDR1 reads MGHRA; CDR2 reads YSYEKL. V shed 6 bases and J shed 9 bases, with 15 bases lying between them. CDR3 bases: TGCGCCAGCAGTCGTGACTTCCGGACTGAGCAGTTCTTC. Residues: CASSRDFRTEQFF.

The chain employs TRBV10-1 and TRBJ2-1; TRBD2 might be the D (5 bases). This CDR3 spans 13 amino acids. Trimming took off 6 bases at V and 10 bases at J, with 16 bases between the two ends. CDR1 and CDR2 from the germline V gene are WNHNN and SYGVQD (reference sequence). The CDR3 coding sequence is TGCGCCAGCAGCTCTTTGTCTCGGGAAGAGCAGTTCTTC. It is translated as CASSSLSREEQFF.

Turning to this clone: One end of the junction varies from germline; a read error may be responsible. The V call is TRBV6-6, the J call TRBJ2-7; D remains ambiguous. CDR3 length equals 11 residues. CDR1 MNHNY and CDR2 SVGAGI come from the germline V gene (reference sequence). The CDR3, as DNA: TGTGCCAGCAGTTACTCCCACGAGCAGTACTTC. It encodes CASSYSHEQYF.

The chain combines TRBV27 with TRBJ2-7, with D hard to call. The germline V gene encodes CDR1 MNHEY and CDR2 SMNVEV (reference sequence). V shed 7 bases and J shed 2 bases, with 15 bases lying between them. There are 14 residues in the CDR3. CDR3 in DNA: TGTGCCAGCAAGCTTACGGGCCCGGCCTACGAGCAGTACTTC. Protein product: CASKLTGPAYEQYF.

The chain employs TRBV9 and TRBJ2-3; 9 nucleotides align to TRBD2. This CDR3 is built from 16 residues. Germline CDR1 is SGDLS and CDR2 is YYNGEE. Trimming cost V 0 bases and J 2 bases; bases outside gene matches: 4. The CDR3 here is CASSVGTSGFTDTQYF. The CDR3 region has the DNA TGTGCCAGCAGCGTAGGAACTAGCGGGTTCACAGATACGCAGTATTTT.

This chain links TRBV27 with TRBJ1-1, with D perhaps TRBD1 (6 bases). Trimming shortened V by 3 bases and J by 10 bases, and 15 bases separated the two germline ends. The CDR3 runs to 13 residues. Germline lookup yields CDR1 MNHEY and CDR2 SMNVEV (reference sequence). The CDR3 DNA sequence: TGTGCCAGCAGTTTTACCGGGGGCTACCTAGCTTTCTTT. Translation gives CASSFTGGYLAFF.

This clone was seen only once. The rearrangement joins TRBV4-1 to TRBJ2-7, with 8 bases aligning to TRBD1. CDR1 is MGHRA, CDR2 YSYEKL, per germline. This CDR3 comprises 15 residues. The junction had 8 bases not matched to a gene; V was cut back by 4 bases and J by 3 bases. The CDR3: CASSPRGTGLYEQYF. The CDR3 DNA reads TGCGCCAGCAGCCCGCGCGGGACAGGACTCTACGAGCAGTACTTC.

The rearrangement uses TRBV25-1 and TRBJ1-4; D may be TRBD1 (6 bases). Trimming shortened V by 3 bases and J by 3 bases, and 11 bases separated the two germline ends. CDR1 is MGHDK, CDR2 SYGVNS, per germline. This CDR3 comprises 15 residues. DNA of the CDR3: TGTGCCAGCAGTGACGGGGGGCAGCCTAATGAAAAACTGTTTTTT. It is translated as CASSDGGQPNEKLFF.

The chain is built from TRBV7-6 and TRBJ1-4, with D hard to call. The CDR3 is made up of 14 amino acids. CDR1 and CDR2 (germline): SGHVS, FNYEAQ. Trimming removed 5 bases at V and 7 bases at J, with 14 bases between. The CDR3 loop reads CASSPGLEVEKLFF. In DNA form, the CDR3 reads TGTGCCAGCAGCCCGGGTCTGGAGGTTGAAAAACTGTTTTTT.

J is TRBJ2-7 and V is TRBV6-5, with D perhaps matching TRBD2 (5 bases). Germline V lookup: CDR1 MNHEY, CDR2 SVGAGI. Trimming removed 0 bases from V and 1 base from J, with 10 bases in between. This CDR3 has 15 amino acids. For the CDR3, the DNA is TGTGCCAGCAGTTACTCGGAGGCGACTTCCTACGAGCAGTACTTC. This gives the protein CASSYSEATSYEQYF.

This clone showed up just once. The V gene is TRBV30, the J gene TRBJ1-2, with TRBD1 matching 7 bases. The germline V gene has CDR1 GTSNPN and CDR2 SVGIG (reference sequence). The ends lost 7 bases at V and 3 bases at J; junction bases unmatched: 5. This CDR3 contains 12 residues. Here the CDR3 reads CAYQTGDYGYTF. Here the CDR3 DNA reads TGTGCCTACCAAACAGGGGACTATGGCTACACCTTC.

V and J are TRBV28 and TRBJ1-2, with D possibly TRBD1 on 5 matching bases. V was shortened by 6 bases and J by 7 bases, with 12 bases between the two germline ends. The CDR3 covers 12 residues. The germline V gene has CDR1 MDHEN and CDR2 SYDVKM. CDR3 residues: CASSLDIGGYTF. The CDR3 nucleotides are TGTGCCAGCAGCCTGGACATTGGTGGCTACACCTTC.

The chain combines TRBV28 with TRBJ1-5; 8 nucleotides align to TRBD1. The J segment lost 15 bases and the V segment lost 3 bases, leaving 4 bases of the junction unmatched. Germline V gene data show CDR1 as MDHEN and CDR2 as SYDVKM. The CDR3 spans 11 residues. CDR3 amino acids: CASSFQGARHF. CDR3 in DNA: TGTGCCAGCAGTTTTCAGGGGGCGAGGCATTTT.

The chain joins TRBV5-1 to TRBJ2-7; 7 bases map to TRBD1. CDR1 and CDR2 (germline): SGHRS, YFSETQ. With 4 bases clipped from V and 3 bases from J, the junction kept 10 bases outside the gene matches. CDR3 length: 15 amino acids. The CDR3, as DNA: TGCGCCAGCAGCCCGGGACCGGACAGGCGCTACGAGCAGTACTTC. Its protein is CASSPGPDRRYEQYF.

This sequence joins TRBV5-3 and TRBJ1-1, with D unclear. TRBV5-3 is an ORF for which the function is uncertain. CDR3 length: 13 amino acids. The V end lost 0 bases, the J end lost 8 bases, and 11 bases lay between the germline ends. CDR3 nucleotides: TGTGCCAGAAGCTTGGTTTTGAGAATAGAAGCTTTCTTT. Residues: CARSLVLRIEAFF.